This is a list of T cell receptor beta chains from one sample in a study of identical twins. TCRdb reprocessed the 5' RACE reads via MiXCR and lists one record per CDR3 protein. The sample has some 1,700,000 distinct CDR3 sequences, 25% to 35% seen once. Sequenced material: cord blood. All receptors derive from a newborn girl in good health. CDR3s leave out the opening cysteine and the closing phenylalanine or tryptophan. Rows may omit the clone size; those that give it use once, few, many or a size class.

10	TRBJ2-3	TRBV20-1	few	SLRALGDTQY
13	TRBJ2-2	TRBV29-1	-	SARWTLTNTGELF
12	TRBJ1-4	TRBV10-3	many	AISADRDGEKLF
12	TRBJ2-1	TRBV3-1	few	ASSPEESLNEQF
12	TRBJ2-3	TRBV20-1	few	SAKDGGPTDTQY
12	TRBJ1-1	TRBV29-1	-	SVAQGAGGTEAF
12	TRBJ1-4	TRBV27	-	ASSLFAGVEKLF
12	TRBJ2-2	TRBV12-3/TRBV12-4	-	ASSDGPNTGELF
12	TRBJ2-2	TRBV2	few	ASIGLAGAGELF
15	TRBJ2-7	TRBV12-3/TRBV12-4	-	ASSKPKWDPASYEQY
11	TRBJ1-5	TRBV30	-	AWSIGGGQPQH
12	TRBJ1-2	TRBV20-1	few	SASSGGVNYGYT
13	TRBJ1-2	TRBV10-3	-	AISGDREGPYGYT
15	TRBJ2-7	TRBV7-2	few	ASIPGHGFFSSYEQY
13	TRBJ2-1	TRBV10-3	many	AISEERNDYNEQF
16	TRBJ2-1	TRBV3-1	-	ASSQEEWGSSSYNEQF
13	-	TRBV6-5	few	ASSYGPSGTDEQY
13	TRBJ2-1	TRBV3-1	few	ASSRYRGDWDEQF
11	TRBJ2-1	TRBV20-1	-	SARDKRYNEQF
11	TRBJ1-5	TRBV24-1	many	ATSDRSGQPQH
11	TRBJ2-1	TRBV6-5	many	ASQRDPYNEQF
12	TRBJ2-3	TRBV7-2	-	ASSPSTSSDTQY
14	TRBJ2-5	TRBV10-3	-	AISRSTSGRTNEQY
14	TRBJ2-2	TRBV4-1	few	ASSRTYIDFTGELF
13	TRBJ2-3	TRBV5-1	few	ASSRVGGARDTQY
14	TRBJ2-7	TRBV4-2	once	ASSRGTSGGSYEQY
14	-	TRBV9	-	ASSVGGGRVLETQY
13	TRBJ2-5	TRBV12-3/TRBV12-4	few	ASSFDALAQETQY
19	TRBJ2-3	TRBV11-1	few	ASSYTVRRGLAGGPADTQY
13	TRBJ1-2	TRBV18	-	ASSPQAGVHYGYT
10	TRBJ2-7	TRBV28	-	ASTITGGEQY
12	TRBJ2-5	TRBV12-3/TRBV12-4	few	ASSDRVYQETQY
12	TRBJ2-3	TRBV25-1	few	ASTSLVPTDTQY
15	TRBJ2-7	TRBV7-2	-	ASSLGGQGWVSYEQY
11	TRBJ1-4	TRBV20-1	few	SAGIPTNEKLF
12	TRBJ2-5	TRBV5-1	few	ASSWGGTQETQY
14	TRBJ2-5	TRBV5-1	-	ASSSRGTSGGETQY
13	TRBJ1-2	TRBV12-3/TRBV12-4	-	ASSPRDRGVHGYT
11	TRBJ1-6	TRBV5-1	few	ASSSAGDSPLH